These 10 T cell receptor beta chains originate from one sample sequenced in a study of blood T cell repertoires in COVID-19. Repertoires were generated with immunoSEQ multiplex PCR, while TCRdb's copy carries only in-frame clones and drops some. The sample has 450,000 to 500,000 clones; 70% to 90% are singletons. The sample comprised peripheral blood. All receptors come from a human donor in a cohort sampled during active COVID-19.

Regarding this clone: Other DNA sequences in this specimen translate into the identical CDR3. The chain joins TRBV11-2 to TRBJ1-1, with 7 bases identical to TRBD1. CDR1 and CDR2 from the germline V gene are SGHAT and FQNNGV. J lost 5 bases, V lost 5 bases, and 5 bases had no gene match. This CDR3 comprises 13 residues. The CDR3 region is CASSLPGGTEAFF. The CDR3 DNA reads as TGTGCCAGCAGCCTACCAGGGGGGACTGAAGCTTTCTTT.

CDR3 amino acids: CAWSFSKGVKETQYF. The CDR3 coding sequence is TGTGCCTGGAGTTTCTCCAAGGGGGTCAAAGAGACCCAGTACTTC. The genes are TRBV30 and TRBJ2-5, with TRBD1 as a possible D gene (6 bases). This CDR3 is built from 15 residues. V lost 2 bases, J lost 3 bases, and 16 bases lay in between. The germline CDR1 and CDR2 sequences are GTSNPN and SVGIG (reference sequence).

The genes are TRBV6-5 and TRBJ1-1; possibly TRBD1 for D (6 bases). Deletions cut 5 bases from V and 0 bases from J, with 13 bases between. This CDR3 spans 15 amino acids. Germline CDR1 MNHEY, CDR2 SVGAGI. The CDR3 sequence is CASSPRTALNTEAFF. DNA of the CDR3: TGTGCCAGCAGTCCCCGGACAGCCTTGAACACTGAAGCTTTCTTT.

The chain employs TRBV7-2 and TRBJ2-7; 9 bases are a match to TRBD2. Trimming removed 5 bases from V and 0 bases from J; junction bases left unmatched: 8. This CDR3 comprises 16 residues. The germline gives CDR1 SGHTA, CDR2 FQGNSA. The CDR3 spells CASSPSSGAFSYEQYF. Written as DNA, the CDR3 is TGTGCCAGCAGCCCCTCTAGCGGGGCTTTCTCCTACGAGCAGTACTTC.

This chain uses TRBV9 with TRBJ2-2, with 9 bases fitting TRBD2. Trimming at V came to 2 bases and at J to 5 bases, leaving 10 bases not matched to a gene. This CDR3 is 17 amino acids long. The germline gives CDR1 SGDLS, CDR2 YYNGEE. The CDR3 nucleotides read TGTGCCAGCAGCGTTTTTGCTAGCGGGATTAGTACCGGGGAGCTGTTTTTT. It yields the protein CASSVFASGISTGELFF.

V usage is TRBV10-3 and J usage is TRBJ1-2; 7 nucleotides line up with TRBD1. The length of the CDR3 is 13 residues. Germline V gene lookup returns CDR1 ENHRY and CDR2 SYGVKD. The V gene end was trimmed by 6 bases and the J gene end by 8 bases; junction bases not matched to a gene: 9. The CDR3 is CAISDRDKQGYTF. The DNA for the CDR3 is TGTGCCATCAGCGACAGGGACAAGCAAGGCTACACCTTC.

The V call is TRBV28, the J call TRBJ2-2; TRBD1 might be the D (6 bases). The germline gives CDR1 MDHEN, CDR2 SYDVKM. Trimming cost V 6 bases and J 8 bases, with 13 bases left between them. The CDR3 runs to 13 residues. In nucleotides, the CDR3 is TGTGCCAGCAGCCAGGGGATCTTGGGGGAGCTGTTTTTT. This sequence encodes CASSQGILGELFF.

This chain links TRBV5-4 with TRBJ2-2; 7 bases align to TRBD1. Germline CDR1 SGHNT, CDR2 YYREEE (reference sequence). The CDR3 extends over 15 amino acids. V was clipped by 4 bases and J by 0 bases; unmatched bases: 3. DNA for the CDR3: TGTGCCAGCAGCCGGGACAGTACGAACACCGGGGAGCTGTTTTTT. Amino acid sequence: CASSRDSTNTGELFF. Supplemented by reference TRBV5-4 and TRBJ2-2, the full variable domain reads ETGVTQSPTHLIKTRGQQVTLRCSSQSGHNTVSWYQQALGQGPQFIFQYYREEENGRGNFPPRFSGLQFPNYSSELNVNALELDDSALYLCASSRDSTNTGELFFGEGSRLTVL.

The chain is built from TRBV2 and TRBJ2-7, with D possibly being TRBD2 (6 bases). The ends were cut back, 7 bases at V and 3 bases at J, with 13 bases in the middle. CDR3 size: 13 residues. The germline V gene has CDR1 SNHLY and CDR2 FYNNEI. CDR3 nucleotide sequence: TGTGCCAGCACCCCGGGGGAGATCTACGAGCAGTACTTC. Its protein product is CASTPGEIYEQYF.

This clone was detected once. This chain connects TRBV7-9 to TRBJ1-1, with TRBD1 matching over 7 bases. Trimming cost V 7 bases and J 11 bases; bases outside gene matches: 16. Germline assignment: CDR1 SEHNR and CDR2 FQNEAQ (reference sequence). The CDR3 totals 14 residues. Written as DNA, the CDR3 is TGTGCCAGCATCCAGGAAAGGGGGCGCGTGGGGGCTTTCTTT. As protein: CASIQERGRVGAFF.